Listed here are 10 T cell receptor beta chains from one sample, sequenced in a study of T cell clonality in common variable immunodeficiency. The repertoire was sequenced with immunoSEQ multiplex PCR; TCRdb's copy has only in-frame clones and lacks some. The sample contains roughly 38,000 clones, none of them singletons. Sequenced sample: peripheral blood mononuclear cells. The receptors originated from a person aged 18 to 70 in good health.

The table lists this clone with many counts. CDR3 region: CASGQPRNYNSPLHF. The sequenced part of the CDR3 DNA is TGTGCCAGCGGACAGCCTAGAAACTATAATTCACCC. The V gene is TRBV28, the J gene TRBJ1-6, with TRBD1 as a possible D gene (6 bases). The read falls 3 residues short of the CDR3 end, and the missing part is taken from the germline J gene. CDR3 length equals 15 residues. Germline V gene data show CDR1 as MDHEN and CDR2 as SYDVKM. With 8 bases removed from V and 3 bases from J, the gap between germline ends came to 14 bases.

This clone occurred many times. The DNA read from the CDR3 is TGCAGTGCTCCGACAGGGTCTAAGCACGAG. It encodes CSAPTGSKHE. The entire CDR3 protein reads CSAPTGSKHEQYF. The chain carries TRBV20-1 and TRBJ2-7; 7 bases map to TRBD1. The read is 3 residues too short to cover the CDR3 end, so that end is filled in from the germline J gene. J was trimmed by 5 bases and V by 5 bases; bases with no gene match: 9. The CDR3 contains 13 residues. Germline-derived CDR1 and CDR2 are DFQATT and SNEGSKA (reference sequence).

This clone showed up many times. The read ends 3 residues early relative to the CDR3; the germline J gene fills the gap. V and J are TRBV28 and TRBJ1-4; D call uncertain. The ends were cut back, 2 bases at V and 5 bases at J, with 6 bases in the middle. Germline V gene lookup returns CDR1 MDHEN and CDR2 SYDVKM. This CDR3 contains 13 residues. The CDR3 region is CASSLPPNEKLFF. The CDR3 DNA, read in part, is TGTGCCAGCAGTTTACCCCCGAATGAAAAA. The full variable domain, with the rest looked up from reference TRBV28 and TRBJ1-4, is DVKVTQSSRYLVKRTGEKVFLECVQDMDHENMFWYRQDPGLGLRLIYFSYDVKMKEKGDIPEGYSVSREKKERFSLILESASTNQTSMYLCASSLPPNEKLFFGSGTQLSVL.

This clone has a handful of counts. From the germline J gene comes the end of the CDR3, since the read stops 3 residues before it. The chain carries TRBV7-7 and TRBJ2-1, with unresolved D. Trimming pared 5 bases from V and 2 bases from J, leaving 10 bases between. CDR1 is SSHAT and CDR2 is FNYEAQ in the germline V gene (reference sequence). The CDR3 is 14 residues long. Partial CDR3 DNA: TGTGCCAGCAGCCCTGGGCCCGCCTACAATGAG. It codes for CASSPGPAYNE. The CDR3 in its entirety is CASSPGPAYNEQFF.

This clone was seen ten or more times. The CDR3: CASSGLAGRSYEQYF. The CDR3 DNA, read in part, is TGCGCCAGCAGCGGTCTAGCGGGACGGTCCTACGAG. The rearrangement links TRBV5-1 to TRBJ2-7; 9 bases line up with TRBD2. The CDR3 goes on 3 residues after the read ends, and that part is filled in from the germline J gene. Germline loops: CDR1 SGHRS, CDR2 YFSETQ. With V trimmed by 4 bases and J by 1 base, 6 bases remained unmatched. This CDR3 has 15 amino acids.

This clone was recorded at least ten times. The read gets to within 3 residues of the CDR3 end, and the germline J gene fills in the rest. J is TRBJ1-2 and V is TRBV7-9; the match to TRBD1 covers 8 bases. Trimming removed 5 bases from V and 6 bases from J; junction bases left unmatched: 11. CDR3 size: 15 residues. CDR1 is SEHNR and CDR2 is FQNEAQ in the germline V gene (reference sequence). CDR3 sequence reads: CASSRTGNFQNGYTF. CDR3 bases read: TGTGCCAGCAGCCGGACAGGGAACTTTCAAAATGGC.

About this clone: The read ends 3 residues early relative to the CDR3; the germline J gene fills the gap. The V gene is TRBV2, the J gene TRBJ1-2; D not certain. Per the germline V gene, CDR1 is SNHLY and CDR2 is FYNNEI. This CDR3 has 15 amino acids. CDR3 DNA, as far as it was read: TGTGCCAGCAGACCGTGGACGGATCAAAGAGCGGCC. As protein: CASRPWTDQRAA. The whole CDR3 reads CASRPWTDQRAAYTF.

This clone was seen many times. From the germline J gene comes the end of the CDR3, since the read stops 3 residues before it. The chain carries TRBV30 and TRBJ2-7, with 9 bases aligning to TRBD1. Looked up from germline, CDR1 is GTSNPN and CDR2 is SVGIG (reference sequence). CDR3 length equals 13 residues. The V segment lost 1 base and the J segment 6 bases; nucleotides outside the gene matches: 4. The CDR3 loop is CAWSAGQGSEQYF. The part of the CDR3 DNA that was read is TGTGCCTGGAGTGCCGGACAGGGGTCCGAG.

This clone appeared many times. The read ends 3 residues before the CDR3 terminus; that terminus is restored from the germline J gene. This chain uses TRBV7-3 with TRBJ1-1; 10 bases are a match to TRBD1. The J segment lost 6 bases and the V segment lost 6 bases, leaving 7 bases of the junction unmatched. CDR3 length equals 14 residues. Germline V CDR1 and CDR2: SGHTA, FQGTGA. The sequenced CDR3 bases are TGTGCCAGCAGTCCGGACAGGGGGGGCCCTGAA. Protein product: CASSPDRGGPE. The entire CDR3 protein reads CASSPDRGGPEAFF.

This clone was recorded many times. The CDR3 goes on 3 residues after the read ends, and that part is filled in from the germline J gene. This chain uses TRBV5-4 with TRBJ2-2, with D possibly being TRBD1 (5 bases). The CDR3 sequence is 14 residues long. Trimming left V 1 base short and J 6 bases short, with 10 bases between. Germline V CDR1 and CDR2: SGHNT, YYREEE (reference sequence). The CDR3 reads CASSLQGSAGELFF. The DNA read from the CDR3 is TGTGCCAGCAGCTTGCAGGGATCGGCCGGGGAG. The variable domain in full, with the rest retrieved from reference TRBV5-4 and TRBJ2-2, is ETGVTQSPTHLIKTRGQQVTLRCSSQSGHNTVSWYQQALGQGPQFIFQYYREEENGRGNFPPRFSGLQFPNYSSELNVNALELDDSALYLCASSLQGSAGELFFGEGSRLTVL.